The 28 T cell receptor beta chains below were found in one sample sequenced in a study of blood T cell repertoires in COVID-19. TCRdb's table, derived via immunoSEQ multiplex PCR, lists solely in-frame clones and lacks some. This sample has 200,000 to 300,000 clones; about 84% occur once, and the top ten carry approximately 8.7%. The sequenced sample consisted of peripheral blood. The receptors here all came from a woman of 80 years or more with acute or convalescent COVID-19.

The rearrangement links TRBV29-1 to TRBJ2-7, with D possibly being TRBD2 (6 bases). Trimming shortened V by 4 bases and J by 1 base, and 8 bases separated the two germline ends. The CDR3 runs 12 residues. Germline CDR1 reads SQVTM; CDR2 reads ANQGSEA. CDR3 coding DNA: TGCAGCGTTGGGCGGGATTCCTACGAGCAGTACTTC. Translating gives CSVGRDSYEQYF.

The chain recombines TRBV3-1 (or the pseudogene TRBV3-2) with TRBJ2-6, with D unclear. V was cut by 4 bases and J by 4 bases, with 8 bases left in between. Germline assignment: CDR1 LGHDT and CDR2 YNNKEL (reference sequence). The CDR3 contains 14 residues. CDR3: CASSLRSGANVLTF. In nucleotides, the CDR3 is TGTGCCAGCAGCCTTCGGTCGGGGGCCAACGTCCTGACTTTC.

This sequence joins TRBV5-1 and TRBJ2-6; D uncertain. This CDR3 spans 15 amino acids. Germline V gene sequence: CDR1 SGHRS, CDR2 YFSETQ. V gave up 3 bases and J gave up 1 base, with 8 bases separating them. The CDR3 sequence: CASSSQWSGANVLTF. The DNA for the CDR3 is TGCGCCAGCAGCTCCCAGTGGTCTGGGGCCAACGTCCTGACTTTC.

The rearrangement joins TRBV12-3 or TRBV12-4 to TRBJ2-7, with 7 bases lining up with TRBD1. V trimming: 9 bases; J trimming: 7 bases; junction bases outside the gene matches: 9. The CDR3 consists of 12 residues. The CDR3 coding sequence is TGTGCCAGTTGCAGGGGGTCGTATGAGCAGTACTTC. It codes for CASCRGSYEQYF.

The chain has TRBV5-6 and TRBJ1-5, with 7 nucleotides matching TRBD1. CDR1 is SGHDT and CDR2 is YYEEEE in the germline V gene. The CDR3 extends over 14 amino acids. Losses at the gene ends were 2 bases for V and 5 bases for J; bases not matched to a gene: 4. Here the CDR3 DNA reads TGTGCCAGCAGCTTAGGCAGGGGGTATCAGCCCCAGCATTTT. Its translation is CASSLGRGYQPQHF.

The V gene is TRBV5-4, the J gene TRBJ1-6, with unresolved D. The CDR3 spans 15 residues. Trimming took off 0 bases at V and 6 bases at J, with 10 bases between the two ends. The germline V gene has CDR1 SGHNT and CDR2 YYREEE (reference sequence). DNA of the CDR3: TGTGCCAGCAGCTTGGGGGCCAGCTCTAATTCACCCCTCCACTTT. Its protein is CASSLGASSNSPLHF.

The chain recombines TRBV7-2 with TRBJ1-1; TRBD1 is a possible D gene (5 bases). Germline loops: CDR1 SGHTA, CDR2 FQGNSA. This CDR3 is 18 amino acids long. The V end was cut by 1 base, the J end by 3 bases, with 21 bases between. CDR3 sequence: CASSLVGGGSLWDTEAFF. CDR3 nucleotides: TGTGCCAGCAGCTTAGTGGGCGGGGGTTCGCTTTGGGACACTGAAGCTTTCTTT.

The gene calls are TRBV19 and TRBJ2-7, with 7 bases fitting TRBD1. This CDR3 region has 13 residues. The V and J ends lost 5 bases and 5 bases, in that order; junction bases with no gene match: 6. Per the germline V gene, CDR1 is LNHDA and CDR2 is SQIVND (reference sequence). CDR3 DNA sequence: TGTGCCAGTAGTGTCGAACAGGGGAACGAGCAGTACTTC. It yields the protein CASSVEQGNEQYF.

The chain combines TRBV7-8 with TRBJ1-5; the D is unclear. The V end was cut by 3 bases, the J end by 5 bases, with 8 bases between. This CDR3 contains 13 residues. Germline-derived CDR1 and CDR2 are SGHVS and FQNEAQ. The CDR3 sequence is CASSLSQHQPQHF. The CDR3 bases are TGTGCCAGCAGCTTGAGTCAACATCAGCCCCAGCATTTT.

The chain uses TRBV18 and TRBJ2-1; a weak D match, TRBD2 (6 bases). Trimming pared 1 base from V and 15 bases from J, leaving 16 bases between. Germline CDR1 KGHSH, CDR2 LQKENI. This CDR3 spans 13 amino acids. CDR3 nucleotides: TGTGCCAGCTCACCACTGAGCGGGCTTCAGCGGTTCTTC. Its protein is CASSPLSGLQRFF.

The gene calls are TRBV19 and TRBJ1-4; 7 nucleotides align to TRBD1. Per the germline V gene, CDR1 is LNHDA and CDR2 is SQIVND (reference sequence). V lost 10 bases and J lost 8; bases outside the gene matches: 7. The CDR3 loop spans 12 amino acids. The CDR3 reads CATRQGREKLFF. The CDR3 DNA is TGTGCCACTAGACAGGGTCGGGAAAAACTGTTTTTT.

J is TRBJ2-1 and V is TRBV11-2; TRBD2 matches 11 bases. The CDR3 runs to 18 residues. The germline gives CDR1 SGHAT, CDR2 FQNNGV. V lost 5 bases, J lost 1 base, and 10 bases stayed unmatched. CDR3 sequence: CASSPRLAGGNSYNEQFF. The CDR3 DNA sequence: TGTGCCAGCAGCCCGCGCCTAGCGGGAGGTAATTCCTACAATGAGCAGTTCTTC.

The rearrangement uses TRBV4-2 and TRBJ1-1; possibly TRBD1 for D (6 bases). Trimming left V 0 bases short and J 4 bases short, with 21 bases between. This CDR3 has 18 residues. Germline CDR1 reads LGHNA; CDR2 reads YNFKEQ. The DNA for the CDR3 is TGTGCCAGCAGCCAAGATAGGCCCGGGACACCCCGGGGCACTGAAGCTTTCTTT. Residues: CASSQDRPGTPRGTEAFF.

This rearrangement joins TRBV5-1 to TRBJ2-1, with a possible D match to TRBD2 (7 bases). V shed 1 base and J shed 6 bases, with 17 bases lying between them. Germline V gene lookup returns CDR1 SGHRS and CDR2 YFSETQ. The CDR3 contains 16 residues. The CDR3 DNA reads TGCGCCAGCAGCTTGCTTACTGGGGGGGCTGGCAATGAGCAGTTCTTC. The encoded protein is CASSLLTGGAGNEQFF. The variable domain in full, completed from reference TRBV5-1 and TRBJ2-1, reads KAGVTQTPRYLIKTRGQQVTLSCSPISGHRSVSWYQQTPGQGLQFLFEYFSETQRNKGNFPGRFSGRQFSNSRSEMNVSTLELGDSALYLCASSLLTGGAGNEQFFGPGTRLTVL.

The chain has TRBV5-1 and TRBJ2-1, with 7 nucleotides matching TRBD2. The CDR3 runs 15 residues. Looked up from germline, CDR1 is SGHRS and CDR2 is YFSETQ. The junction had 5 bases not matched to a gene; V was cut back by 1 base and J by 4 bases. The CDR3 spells CASSLSGGRYNEQFF. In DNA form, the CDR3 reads TGCGCCAGCAGCTTGTCCGGGGGGAGATACAATGAGCAGTTCTTC.

CDR3 sequence reads: CASSYWRELTEAFF. DNA for the CDR3: TGTGCCAGCAGTTATTGGAGGGAGCTCACTGAAGCTTTCTTT. The J gene is TRBJ1-1, the V gene TRBV6-6, with no clear D. The V end lost 3 bases, the J end lost 4 bases, and 12 bases lay between the germline ends. The CDR3 has 14 amino acids. CDR1 and CDR2 (germline): MNHNY, SVGAGI (reference sequence).

CDR3 DNA sequence: TGTGCCAGCAGCCCAGGGACAGGGATTGTTCGCGAGCAGTACTTC. This translates into CASSPGTGIVREQYF. The rearrangement joins TRBV11-3 to TRBJ2-7; TRBD1 matches 9 bases. The J segment lost 6 bases and the V segment lost 5 bases, leaving 11 bases of the junction unmatched. The CDR3 has 15 residues. Germline V CDR1 and CDR2: SGHNT, YENEEA.

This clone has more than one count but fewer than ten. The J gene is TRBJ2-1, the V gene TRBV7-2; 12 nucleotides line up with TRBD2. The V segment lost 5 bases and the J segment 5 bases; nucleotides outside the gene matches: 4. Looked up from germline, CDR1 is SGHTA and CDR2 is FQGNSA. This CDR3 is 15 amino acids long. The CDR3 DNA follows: TGTGCCAGCAGCCGGACTAGCGGGACACACAATGAGCAGTTCTTC. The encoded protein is CASSRTSGTHNEQFF.

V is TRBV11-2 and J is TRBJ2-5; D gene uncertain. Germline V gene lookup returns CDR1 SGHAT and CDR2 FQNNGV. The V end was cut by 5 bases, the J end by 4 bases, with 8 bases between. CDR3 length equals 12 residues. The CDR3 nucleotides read TGTGCCAGCAGCCCACATACAGAGACCCAGTACTTC. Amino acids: CASSPHTETQYF. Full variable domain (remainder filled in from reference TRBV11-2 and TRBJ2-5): EAGVAQSPRYKIIEKRQSVAFWCNPISGHATLYWYQQILGQGPKLLIQFQNNGVVDDSQLPKDRFSAERLKGVDSTLKIQPAKLEDSAVYLCASSPHTETQYFGPGTRLLVL.

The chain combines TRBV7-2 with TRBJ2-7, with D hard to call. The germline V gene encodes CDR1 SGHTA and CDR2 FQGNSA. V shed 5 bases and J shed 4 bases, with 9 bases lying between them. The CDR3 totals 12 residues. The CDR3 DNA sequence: TGTGCCAGCAGCCCGAGCCTATACGAGCAGTACTTC. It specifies CASSPSLYEQYF. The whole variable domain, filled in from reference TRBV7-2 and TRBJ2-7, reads GAGVSQSPSNKVTEKGKDVELRCDPISGHTALYWYRQSLGQGLEFLIYFQGNSAPDKSGLPSDRFSAERTGGSVSTLTIQRTQQEDSAVYLCASSPSLYEQYFGPGTRLTVT.

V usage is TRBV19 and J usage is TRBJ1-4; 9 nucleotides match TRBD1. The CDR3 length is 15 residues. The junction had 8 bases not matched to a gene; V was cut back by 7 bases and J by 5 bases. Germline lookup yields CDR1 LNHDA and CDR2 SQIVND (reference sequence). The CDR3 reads CASTQAGTGNEKLFF. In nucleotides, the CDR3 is TGTGCCAGTACCCAGGCCGGGACAGGGAATGAAAAACTGTTTTTT.

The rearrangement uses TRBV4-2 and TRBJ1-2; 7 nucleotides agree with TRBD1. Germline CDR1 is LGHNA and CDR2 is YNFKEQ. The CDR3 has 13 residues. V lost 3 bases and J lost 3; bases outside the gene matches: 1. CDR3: CASSHQGDYGYTF. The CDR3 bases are TGTGCCAGCAGCCACCAGGGGGACTATGGCTACACCTTC.

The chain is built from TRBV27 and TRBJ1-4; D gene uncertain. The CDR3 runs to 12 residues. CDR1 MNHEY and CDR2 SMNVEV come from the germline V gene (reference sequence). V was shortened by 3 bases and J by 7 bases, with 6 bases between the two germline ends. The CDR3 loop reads CASSFNSEKLFF. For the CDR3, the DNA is TGTGCCAGCAGTTTTAATTCTGAAAAACTGTTTTTT.

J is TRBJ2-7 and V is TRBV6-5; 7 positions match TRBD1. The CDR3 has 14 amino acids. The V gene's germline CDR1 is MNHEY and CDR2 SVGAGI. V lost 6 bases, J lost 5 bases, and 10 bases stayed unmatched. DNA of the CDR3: TGTGCCAGCAGCTCGGCACAGGGGCCAAACGAGCAGTACTTC. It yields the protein CASSSAQGPNEQYF.

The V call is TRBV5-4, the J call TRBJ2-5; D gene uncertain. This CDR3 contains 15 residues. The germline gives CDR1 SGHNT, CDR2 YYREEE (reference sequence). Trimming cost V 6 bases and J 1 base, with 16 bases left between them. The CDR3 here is CASKDSLWSQETQYF. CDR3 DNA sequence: TGTGCCAGCAAAGATTCCCTGTGGAGCCAAGAGACCCAGTACTTC.

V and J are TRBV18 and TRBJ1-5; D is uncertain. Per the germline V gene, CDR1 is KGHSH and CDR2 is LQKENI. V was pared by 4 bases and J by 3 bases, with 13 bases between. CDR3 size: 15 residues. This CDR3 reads CASSHWEGLNQPQHF. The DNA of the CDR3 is TGTGCCAGCTCACATTGGGAGGGCCTCAATCAGCCCCAGCATTTT.

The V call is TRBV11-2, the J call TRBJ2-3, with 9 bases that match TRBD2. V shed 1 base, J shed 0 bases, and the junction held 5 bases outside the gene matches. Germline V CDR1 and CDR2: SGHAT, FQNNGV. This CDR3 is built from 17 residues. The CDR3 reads CASSLARLAVSTDTQYF. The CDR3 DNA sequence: TGTGCCAGCAGCTTAGCCCGACTAGCGGTTAGCACAGATACGCAGTATTTT.

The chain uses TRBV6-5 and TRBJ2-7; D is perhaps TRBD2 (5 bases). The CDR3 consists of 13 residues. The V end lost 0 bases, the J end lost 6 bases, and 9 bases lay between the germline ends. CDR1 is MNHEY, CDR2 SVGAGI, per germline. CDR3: CASSYSRGSEQYF. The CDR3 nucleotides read TGTGCCAGCAGTTACTCTCGGGGTTCCGAGCAGTACTTC.